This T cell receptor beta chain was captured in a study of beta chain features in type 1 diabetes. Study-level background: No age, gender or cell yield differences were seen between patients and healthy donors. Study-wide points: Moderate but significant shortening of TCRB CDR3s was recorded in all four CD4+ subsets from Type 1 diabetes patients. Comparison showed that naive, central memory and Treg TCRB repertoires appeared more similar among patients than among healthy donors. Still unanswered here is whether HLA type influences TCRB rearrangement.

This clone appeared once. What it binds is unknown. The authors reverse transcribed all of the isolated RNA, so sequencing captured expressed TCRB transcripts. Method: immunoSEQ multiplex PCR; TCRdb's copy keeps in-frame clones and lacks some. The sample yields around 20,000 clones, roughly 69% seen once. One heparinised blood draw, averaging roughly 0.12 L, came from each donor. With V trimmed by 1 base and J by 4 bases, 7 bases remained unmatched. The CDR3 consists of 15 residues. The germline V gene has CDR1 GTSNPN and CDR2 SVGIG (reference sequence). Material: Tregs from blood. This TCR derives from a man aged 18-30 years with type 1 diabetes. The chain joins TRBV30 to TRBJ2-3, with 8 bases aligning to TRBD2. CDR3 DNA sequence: TGTGCCTGGAGTGCGAGGGCGGGAGGATCAGATACGCAGTATTTT. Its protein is CAWSARAGGSDTQYF.